One and the same sample provided the 22 T cell receptor beta chains below, sequenced in a study of shared T cell receptors in the human thymus. The method was immunoSEQ multiplex PCR; TCRdb's version includes in-frame clones alone and lacks a portion of them. Of about 660,000 clones listed, 85% to 90% are singletons. The same data also went into a second study, on human thymus T cells.

The sequencing input was thymocytes. These TCRs come from a boy younger than two with a congenital heart defect.

The chain has TRBV7-9 and TRBJ1-1; 7 bases align to TRBD1. The V gene end was trimmed by 6 bases and the J gene end by 5 bases; junction bases not matched to a gene: 9. The CDR3 runs to 14 residues. Per the germline V gene, CDR1 is SEHNR and CDR2 is FQNEAQ (reference sequence). Written as DNA, the CDR3 is TGTGCCAGCAGAGACAGGGCCAGTTGGACTGAAGCTTTCTTT. Amino acid sequence: CASRDRASWTEAFF. The full variable domain, in which reference TRBV7-9 and TRBJ1-1 provide the parts outside the CDR3, is DTGVSQNPRHKITKRGQNVTFRCDPISEHNRLYWYRQTLGQGPEFLTYFQNEAQLEKSRLLSDRFSAERPKGSFSTLEIQRTEQGDSAMYLCASRDRASWTEAFFGQGTRLTVV.

The J gene is TRBJ2-7, the V gene TRBV11-2; 10 nucleotides match TRBD1. Germline-derived CDR1 and CDR2 are SGHAT and FQNNGV. CDR3 length: 15 amino acids. The J segment lost 3 bases and the V segment lost 5 bases, leaving 7 bases of the junction unmatched. CDR3 nucleotides: TGTGCCAGCAGCCCCGACAGGGGGCCCGTCTACGAGCAGTACTTC. This codes for CASSPDRGPVYEQYF. The variable domain in full, completed from reference TRBV11-2 and TRBJ2-7, reads EAGVAQSPRYKIIEKRQSVAFWCNPISGHATLYWYQQILGQGPKLLIQFQNNGVVDDSQLPKDRFSAERLKGVDSTLKIQPAKLEDSAVYLCASSPDRGPVYEQYFGPGTRLTVT.

The chain has TRBV7-9 and TRBJ1-3; TRBD1 matches 8 bases. The length of the CDR3 is 16 residues. Germline values: CDR1 SEHNR, CDR2 FQNEAQ (reference sequence). Trimming removed 2 bases from V and 2 bases from J; junction bases left unmatched: 5. The CDR3 is CASSLFPGQAGNTIYF. Written as DNA, the CDR3 is TGTGCCAGCAGCTTATTCCCGGGACAGGCTGGAAACACCATATATTTT.

The chain has TRBV28 and TRBJ2-1; 13 bases map to TRBD2. This CDR3 contains 17 residues. The V segment lost 5 bases and the J segment 4 bases; nucleotides outside the gene matches: 8. Germline assignment: CDR1 MDHEN and CDR2 SYDVKM. CDR3 residues: CASSPGTSGNPYNEQFF. The CDR3 DNA reads as TGTGCCAGCAGTCCTGGGACTAGCGGGAATCCGTACAATGAGCAGTTCTTC. Complete variable domain (other parts from reference TRBV28 and TRBJ2-1): DVKVTQSSRYLVKRTGEKVFLECVQDMDHENMFWYRQDPGLGLRLIYFSYDVKMKEKGDIPEGYSVSREKKERFSLILESASTNQTSMYLCASSPGTSGNPYNEQFFGPGTRLTVL.

The chain employs TRBV7-2 and TRBJ2-7, with D perhaps TRBD2 (5 bases). The germline V gene has CDR1 SGHTA and CDR2 FQGNSA. Trimming removed 2 bases at V and 3 bases at J, with 14 bases between. The CDR3 spans 15 residues. The CDR3 reads CASSLSLEAVYEQYF. CDR3 DNA: TGTGCCAGCAGCTTAAGTTTGGAGGCTGTCTACGAGCAGTACTTC.

The gene calls are TRBV30 and TRBJ1-4, with D uncertain. The CDR3 contains 13 residues. The germline CDR1 and CDR2 sequences are GTSNPN and SVGIG (reference sequence). V lost 4 bases and J 8 bases, leaving 14 bases between the germline ends. Here the CDR3 DNA reads TGTGCCTGGACTGGGCCGGGGAAGGAAAAACTGTTTTTT. Its protein product is CAWTGPGKEKLFF.

The rearrangement uses TRBV11-2 and TRBJ2-1; D may be TRBD2 (6 bases). Germline values: CDR1 SGHAT, CDR2 FQNNGV. The ends were cut back, 1 base at V and 6 bases at J, with 16 bases in the middle. This CDR3 contains 16 residues. The CDR3 region has the DNA TGTGCCAGCAGCTTAGTAGTCACCGGGGGATCCAATGAGCAGTTCTTC. Protein: CASSLVVTGGSNEQFF.

The chain couples TRBV2 to TRBJ2-7, with TRBD2 matching over 12 bases. CDR1 SNHLY and CDR2 FYNNEI come from the germline V gene. The CDR3 spans 19 residues. The trim removed 5 bases at V and 0 bases at J, leaving 14 bases unmatched. CDR3 bases: TGTGCCAGCAGTCAAAAGGGAACCGGGACTAGCGGGTCCTCCTACGAGCAGTACTTC. Translated: CASSQKGTGTSGSSYEQYF.

V and J are TRBV7-9 and TRBJ2-7, with a tentative D call TRBD2 (6 bases). The CDR3 sequence is 15 residues long. CDR1 and CDR2 (germline): SEHNR, FQNEAQ (reference sequence). V shed 5 bases and J shed 3 bases, with 17 bases lying between them. The CDR3 loop reads CASSPPRGSGYEQYF. The CDR3, as DNA: TGTGCCAGCAGCCCCCCTCGGGGGTCCGGCTACGAGCAGTACTTC.

The rearrangement links TRBV4-3 to TRBJ2-3; 10 bases agree with TRBD1. The CDR3 contains 17 residues. The germline V gene has CDR1 LGHNA and CDR2 YSLEER. The trim removed 3 bases at V and 4 bases at J, leaving 10 bases unmatched. CDR3 bases: TGCGCCAGCAGCCACAAGGTCGGACAGGGGGAGGCAGATACGCAGTATTTT. It translates to CASSHKVGQGEADTQYF.

The chain joins TRBV5-1 to TRBJ2-1; D possibly corresponds to TRBD2 (6 bases). Germline V lookup: CDR1 SGHRS, CDR2 YFSETQ. This CDR3 is built from 15 residues. Trimming removed 0 bases at V and 3 bases at J, with 10 bases between. The CDR3 reads CASSLAGLNYNEQFF. In nucleotides, the CDR3 is TGCGCCAGCAGCTTGGCGGGACTGAACTACAATGAGCAGTTCTTC.

The chain combines TRBV19 with TRBJ2-7, with D maybe TRBD2 (6 bases). The V end was cut by 5 bases, the J end by 0 bases, with 26 bases between. CDR3 length equals 19 residues. Germline V gene sequence: CDR1 LNHDA, CDR2 SQIVND (reference sequence). CDR3 bases: TGTGCCAGTAGTCCAAGGGGATTTCGGGAGCTCCTGGGCTCCTACGAGCAGTACTTC. Its protein is CASSPRGFRELLGSYEQYF.

This rearrangement joins TRBV10-3 to TRBJ1-2, with a tentative D call TRBD1 (6 bases). The germline gives CDR1 ENHRY, CDR2 SYGVKD. The CDR3 is made up of 18 amino acids. Trimming took off 0 bases at V and 2 bases at J, with 19 bases between the two ends. The chain's CDR3 is CAISESIGFSGGNYGYTF. In nucleotides, the CDR3 is TGTGCCATCAGTGAGTCGATAGGCTTTTCGGGGGGCAACTATGGCTACACCTTC.

The chain has TRBV2 and TRBJ2-7; weak D call: TRBD2 (5 bases). V lost 6 bases and J 7 bases, leaving 16 bases between the germline ends. This CDR3 has 13 amino acids. Germline CDR1 SNHLY, CDR2 FYNNEI. CDR3 in amino acids: CASRAAHRGEQYF. The CDR3 nucleotides read TGTGCCAGCAGGGCCGCCCATCGCGGGGAGCAGTACTTC.

The chain links TRBV27 to TRBJ2-7; 8 bases line up with TRBD2. Trimming cost V 6 bases and J 0 bases; bases outside gene matches: 4. The germline CDR1 and CDR2 sequences are MNHEY and SMNVEV (reference sequence). There are 14 residues in the CDR3. CDR3 nucleotide sequence: TGTGCCAGCAGGCAGACTAGCGCCTCCTACGAGCAGTACTTC. This encodes CASRQTSASYEQYF.

The chain couples TRBV6-5 to TRBJ1-4; D is possibly TRBD1 (5 bases). Germline CDR1 MNHEY, CDR2 SVGAGI. V lost 2 bases and J lost 7, with 11 bases in between. CDR3 size: 14 residues. CDR3 amino acids: CASSYSRDGEKLFF. CDR3 DNA sequence: TGTGCCAGCAGTTACAGCAGGGATGGTGAAAAACTGTTTTTT.

V usage is TRBV6-1 and J usage is TRBJ2-5, with D perhaps TRBD2 (7 bases). The CDR3 covers 18 residues. The ends were cut back, 1 base at V and 5 bases at J, with 23 bases in the middle. Germline V lookup: CDR1 MNHNS, CDR2 SASEGT. DNA of the CDR3: TGTGCCAGCAGTGAAGTGGGCAGGGGAGGGGAGGGCGGGGAGACCCAGTACTTC. The encoded protein is CASSEVGRGGEGGETQYF.

Here the CDR3 reads CSVETASGRRGTDTQYF. The CDR3, as DNA: TGCAGCGTTGAAACGGCTAGCGGAAGAAGGGGCACAGATACGCAGTATTTT. The chain recombines TRBV29-1 with TRBJ2-3, with 7 bases identical to TRBD2. CDR1 and CDR2 (germline): SQVTM, ANQGSEA. The CDR3 runs to 17 residues. V shed 2 bases, J shed 1 base, and the junction held 12 bases outside the gene matches.

Written as DNA, the CDR3 is TGTGCCAGCAGCTTAGGGCACGGCGGGAGGGGACTCGCCTACAATGAGCAGTTCTTC. Amino acids: CASSLGHGGRGLAYNEQFF. The chain combines TRBV7-2 with TRBJ2-1; TRBD2 agrees at 9 bases. Germline V gives CDR1 SGHTA, CDR2 FQGNSA. The V and J ends lost 1 base and 2 bases, in that order; junction bases with no gene match: 12. The CDR3 runs 19 residues.

The V call is TRBV11-2, the J call TRBJ2-7, with TRBD1 as a possible D gene (6 bases). V lost 0 bases and J lost 4, with 13 bases in between. Looked up from germline, CDR1 is SGHAT and CDR2 is FQNNGV. The CDR3 is 15 residues long. As DNA, the CDR3 is TGTGCCAGCAGCTTAGATCGGGACACCACATACGAGCAGTACTTC. Translated, it gives CASSLDRDTTYEQYF. The full variable domain, its missing parts supplied by reference TRBV11-2 and TRBJ2-7, is EAGVAQSPRYKIIEKRQSVAFWCNPISGHATLYWYQQILGQGPKLLIQFQNNGVVDDSQLPKDRFSAERLKGVDSTLKIQPAKLEDSAVYLCASSLDRDTTYEQYFGPGTRLTVT.

V usage is TRBV6-5 and J usage is TRBJ2-7; 7 nucleotides agree with TRBD2. Germline CDR1 is MNHEY and CDR2 is SVGAGI. This CDR3 region has 14 residues. The J segment lost 2 bases and the V segment lost 5 bases, leaving 6 bases of the junction unmatched. The CDR3 protein is CASSQAGVPYEQYF. CDR3 coding DNA: TGTGCCAGCAGTCAGGCGGGAGTTCCCTACGAGCAGTACTTC.

The CDR3 DNA sequence: TGTGCCAGCCCTCCCCCCGGACTAGCGGGAGTGAAGTTTCACTACGAGCAGTACTTC. Translation: CASPPPGLAGVKFHYEQYF. The chain has TRBV27 and TRBJ2-7; TRBD2 agrees at 13 bases. Germline V CDR1 and CDR2: MNHEY, SMNVEV (reference sequence). V lost 8 bases to trimming and J lost 3 bases; unmatched junction nucleotides: 19. The CDR3 covers 19 residues.